These 26 T cell receptor beta chains share one sample of origin, sequenced in a study of regulatory T cells in long-lasting Graves disease. Library construction for TCR beta used iRepertoire HTBI primers and Arm-PCR of CDR3 regions. TCRdb processed the multiplex PCR reads anew with MiXCR; each CDR3 protein has one entry. The data show a few hundred thousand distinct CDR3 sequences, more than 20% seen once. Described time point: persistent/refractory GD, antithyroid drugs over 5 years with positive TRAb. Scientists built the TCR library using RNA that was extracted from PBMCs. The sample in question was peripheral blood mononuclear cells (PBMCs), obtained when the disease was refractory, from a patient treated with antithyroid drugs. These receptors were collected from a woman between 40 and 50 years old with Graves disease.

This clonotype was detected many times. The chain links TRBV28 to TRBJ2-7; D is possibly TRBD2 (5 bases). V gave up 5 bases and J gave up 1 base, with 12 bases separating them. Germline V gene lookup returns CDR1 MDHEN and CDR2 SYDVKM. The CDR3 runs to 14 residues. CDR3 DNA: TGTGCCAGCAGTCCCCCGAGAGGGTCCTACGAGCAGTACTTC. As protein: CASSPPRGSYEQYF.

The genes are TRBV19 and TRBJ2-7; 7 bases map to TRBD1. CDR3 length equals 16 residues. Germline lookup yields CDR1 LNHDA and CDR2 SQIVND (reference sequence). V dropped 4 bases and J dropped 0; count of bases not matched to a gene: 9. Here the CDR3 reads CASSTSGGPVSYEQYF. Written as DNA, the CDR3 is TGTGCCAGTAGTACATCAGGGGGACCTGTCTCCTACGAGCAGTACTTC.

This clonotype was seen ten or more times. The chain is built from TRBV7-8 and TRBJ1-5; maybe TRBD1 (6 bases). Trimming left V 5 bases short and J 3 bases short, with 14 bases between. In germline, CDR1 is SGHVS, CDR2 FQNEAQ. The CDR3 spans 15 residues. CDR3 sequence: CASSATQGTNQPQHF. The CDR3 nucleotides are TGTGCCAGCAGCGCAACACAGGGAACCAATCAGCCCCAGCATTTT.

There are many counts of this clonotype. V gene TRBV5-6 combines with J gene TRBJ2-7; 11 nucleotides agree with TRBD2. The CDR3 contains 16 residues. CDR1 and CDR2 from the germline V gene are SGHDT and YYEEEE. The trim removed 0 bases at V and 4 bases at J, leaving 6 bases unmatched. For the CDR3, the DNA is TGTGCCAGCAGCTTGGAATTGGGACTAGCGGAGTACGAGCAGTACTTC. This sequence encodes CASSLELGLAEYEQYF.

This clonotype appeared many times. This chain's CDR3 is CASSFFKGHQPQHF. In nucleotides, the CDR3 is TGTGCCAGCAGTTTTTTTAAGGGCCATCAGCCCCAGCATTTT. The chain employs TRBV28 and TRBJ1-5; no clear D. V lost 3 bases and J 5 bases, leaving 11 bases between the germline ends. This CDR3 is 14 amino acids long. The germline gives CDR1 MDHEN, CDR2 SYDVKM.

The rearrangement joins TRBV11-2 to TRBJ2-7; 8 nucleotides line up with TRBD1. The germline gives CDR1 SGHAT, CDR2 FQNNGV. CDR3 length: 14 residues. With 5 bases clipped from V and 0 bases from J, the junction kept 3 bases outside the gene matches. This CDR3 is CASSIGQGSYEQYF. As DNA, the CDR3 is TGTGCCAGCAGCATCGGACAGGGCTCCTACGAGCAGTACTTC.

This clonotype has a count of ten or more. The chain uses TRBV28 and TRBJ2-7; a possible D gene is TRBD1 (6 bases). Germline CDR1 MDHEN, CDR2 SYDVKM. CDR3 size: 15 residues. V was clipped by 3 bases and J by 8 bases, with 20 bases between them. CDR3 coding DNA: TGTGCCAGCAGTTTCTCCAGGGGATATAATACGAAGCAGTACTTC. Translation: CASSFSRGYNTKQYF.

With respect to this clonotype: Being one base from a much bigger clone, this may be a read error. The chain uses TRBV12-3 or TRBV12-4 and TRBJ2-7; the D gene is possibly TRBD2 (6 bases). The CDR3 is 13 amino acids. CDR3 amino acids: CASSVRVGSERYF. The CDR3 DNA reads as TGTGCCAGCAGTGTTAGGGTCGGGAGCGAGCGGTACTTC.

This clonotype was seen only a few times. The chain is built from TRBV28 and TRBJ2-3; 9 nucleotides line up with TRBD2. V lost 4 bases and J lost 3; bases outside the gene matches: 8. The length of the CDR3 is 16 residues. Germline V gene sequence: CDR1 MDHEN, CDR2 SYDVKM. The chain's CDR3 is CASSSPGSGSTDTQYF. In DNA, the CDR3 is TGTGCCAGCAGTTCGCCGGGTAGCGGGAGTACAGATACGCAGTATTTT.

The sample holds a few counts of this clonotype. This CDR3 reads CASSYQGADGYTF. The CDR3 DNA sequence: TGTGCCAGCAGCTACCAGGGGGCTGACGGCTACACCTTC. The V call is TRBV6-1, the J call TRBJ1-2; 8 bases fit TRBD1. The CDR3 length is 13 residues. Unmatched junction bases numbered 8, after V lost 6 bases and J lost 8 bases. The V gene's germline CDR1 is MNHNS and CDR2 SASEGT.

This chain links TRBV6-2 or TRBV6-3 with TRBJ2-7, with a tentative D call TRBD1 (5 bases). V lost 3 bases and J 2 bases, leaving 11 bases between the germline ends. Germline loops: CDR1 MNHEY, CDR2 SVGEGT. CDR3 size: 14 residues. The DNA for the CDR3 is TGTGCCAGCAGTTATGGGGCCGGCACCTACGAGCAGTACTTC. Its translation is CASSYGAGTYEQYF.

Of note for this clonotype: A much larger clone differs from this one at a single base, so this may be a read error. The chain is built from TRBV14 and TRBJ2-7; D possibly uses TRBD1 or TRBD2 (5 bases each). CDR3 length: 16 residues. Per germline, CDR1 SGHDN and CDR2 FVKESK. The CDR3 reads CASSRGRGGSSYEQCF. In DNA, the CDR3 is TGTGCCAGCAGCCGGGGACGAGGTGGTAGTTCCTACGAGCAGTGCTTC.

The V gene is TRBV20-1, the J gene TRBJ1-3; no definite D call. CDR1 and CDR2 from the germline V gene are DFQATT and SNEGSKA (reference sequence). The germline V and J ends were trimmed by 1 base and 0 bases, with 10 bases remaining between them. The CDR3 length is 15 residues. The CDR3 nucleotides are TGCAGTGCTAGAGCGGACCGTTACTCTGGAAACACCATATATTTT. Translating gives CSARADRYSGNTIYF.

This clonotype was picked up many times. This chain links TRBV6-5 with TRBJ1-5; 7 bases match TRBD1. Trimming cost V 4 bases and J 2 bases; bases outside gene matches: 8. The CDR3 covers 16 residues. CDR1 is MNHEY and CDR2 is SVGAGI in the germline V gene. In nucleotides, the CDR3 is TGTGCCAGCAGTTCCGCCGACAGGGCCGGCAATCAGCCCCAGCATTTT. It codes for CASSSADRAGNQPQHF.

This chain uses TRBV7-9 with TRBJ2-3, with D possibly TRBD2 on 6 matching bases. The length of the CDR3 is 15 residues. The germline CDR1 and CDR2 sequences are SEHNR and FQNEAQ (reference sequence). V was clipped by 1 base and J by 4 bases, with 12 bases between them. For the CDR3, the DNA is TGTGCCAGCAGCTTAGGTGGAGGGATCGCAGATACGCAGTATTTT. Its translation: CASSLGGGIADTQYF.

This clonotype was detected only a few times. V and J are TRBV20-1 and TRBJ1-4, with 9 bases that match TRBD1. This CDR3 spans 17 amino acids. Germline-derived CDR1 and CDR2 are DFQATT and SNEGSKA (reference sequence). V gave up 5 bases and J gave up 1 base; unmatched junction bases: 11. The DNA for the CDR3 is TGCAGTGCTGAATTCCGGGACAGGGATATAACTAATGAAAAACTGTTTTTT. This sequence encodes CSAEFRDRDITNEKLFF.

Only a few counts were recorded for this clonotype. The chain has TRBV12-3 or TRBV12-4 and TRBJ2-7; 14 bases agree with TRBD2. V lost 6 bases to trimming and J lost 4 bases; unmatched junction nucleotides: 8. The CDR3 consists of 16 residues. The DNA of the CDR3 is TGTGCCAGCAGGCAGGGACTAGCGGGAGTAGTTTACGAGCAGTACTTC. As protein: CASRQGLAGVVYEQYF.

Worth noting for this clonotype: The DNA is left out, because the CDR3 cannot be placed on it with certainty; the CDR3 is given as TCRdb lists it. The V and J genes are TRBV30 and TRBJ1-2. The CDR3 is 10 residues long, counting both termini. Germline V gene sequence: CDR1 GTSNPN, CDR2 SVGIG (reference sequence). The CDR3 is CAWGIGSHTF.

The chain uses TRBV5-1 and TRBJ2-7; possible D gene TRBD2, 6 bases. V was trimmed by 5 bases and J by 5 bases, leaving 14 bases between them. The CDR3 extends over 13 amino acids. CDR1 and CDR2 (germline): SGHRS, YFSETQ. The CDR3 region is CASRAGGANEQYF. DNA for the CDR3: TGCGCCAGCAGAGCAGGAGGGGCCAACGAGCAGTACTTC.

The V and J genes are TRBV27 and TRBJ1-4; tentative D call: TRBD1 (5 bases). The germline V gene encodes CDR1 MNHEY and CDR2 SMNVEV (reference sequence). Deletions cut 1 base from V and 6 bases from J, with 15 bases between. This CDR3 spans 16 amino acids. The CDR3 here is CASSLYPGRKDEKLFF. The CDR3 nucleotides are TGTGCCAGCAGTTTATATCCAGGGAGGAAGGATGAAAAACTGTTTTTT.

This chain connects TRBV28 to TRBJ2-1; D possibly matches TRBD1 or TRBD2 (5 bases each). Germline-derived CDR1 and CDR2 are MDHEN and SYDVKM. Trimming shortened V by 5 bases and J by 9 bases, and 20 bases separated the two germline ends. This CDR3 has 15 residues. This CDR3 is CASSPSDGRGREQFF. CDR3 coding DNA: TGTGCCAGCAGTCCCTCGGACGGCCGGGGACGTGAGCAGTTCTTC.

This clonotype was recorded a few times. One end of the junction does not line up with germline, which may come from a read error. This CDR3 reads CASSSPTREGLF. CDR3 DNA: TGTGCCAGCAGCTCACCGACTAGAGAAGGGCTCTTC. The chain links TRBV7-9 to TRBJ2-5; D perhaps matches TRBD2 (6 bases). Per the germline V gene, CDR1 is SEHNR and CDR2 is FQNEAQ (reference sequence). This CDR3 is 12 amino acids long.

The rearrangement uses TRBV20-1 and TRBJ2-7; D not resolved. V was cut by 2 bases and J by 7 bases, with 15 bases left in between. Germline V gives CDR1 DFQATT, CDR2 SNEGSKA (reference sequence). The length of the CDR3 is 13 residues. For the CDR3, the DNA is TGCAGTGCTAGACCGATGGAAATTGGGGAGCAGTACTTC. It translates to CSARPMEIGEQYF.

This clonotype showed up just a few times. V usage is TRBV19 and J usage is TRBJ1-1; D is perhaps TRBD1 (6 bases). CDR1 LNHDA and CDR2 SQIVND come from the germline V gene (reference sequence). The CDR3 spans 16 residues. Trimming pared 0 bases from V and 1 base from J, leaving 12 bases between. The CDR3 spells CASSIDPGQRNTEAFF. The CDR3 DNA sequence: TGTGCCAGTAGTATAGATCCCGGACAGAGGAACACTGAAGCTTTCTTT.

This clonotype was detected many times. The rearrangement joins TRBV20-1 to TRBJ2-1; the D gene is possibly TRBD1 (5 bases). Deletions cut 6 bases from V and 1 base from J, with 16 bases between. The CDR3 is made up of 15 amino acids. Germline V gives CDR1 DFQATT, CDR2 SNEGSKA (reference sequence). CDR3 DNA sequence: TGCAGTGCCACGCAAGAGACAGTATCCTACAATGAGCAGTTCTTC. Its translation: CSATQETVSYNEQFF.

The gene calls are TRBV5-1 and TRBJ1-1, with D possibly matching TRBD1 (6 bases). Trimming left V 3 bases short and J 4 bases short, with 16 bases between. The germline gives CDR1 SGHRS, CDR2 YFSETQ. The CDR3 is made up of 15 amino acids. This CDR3 is CASSSMTGLFTEAFF. CDR3 DNA sequence: TGCGCCAGCAGCTCGATGACAGGCTTGTTCACTGAAGCTTTCTTT.